Listed below are T cell receptor beta chains from one sample, sequenced in a study of shared clonotypes between healthy human individuals. Assay: immunoSEQ multiplex PCR; the TCRdb copy retains only in-frame clones and omits some. The sample contains about 1.5 million clones, roughly 96% of which appear only once. Specimen: naive CD4+ T cells sorted from blood. The source is a man aged 30 to 45 in good health. Each CDR3 is given with its conserved first and last residue. Fields, in order: clone size, J gene, D gene, V gene, CDR3 DNA, CDR3 protein. A D gene is named only where the DNA matches it firmly. Only part of the rows carry a size: once, few, many, or a class if the clone is expanded.

abundance: few
j_gene: TRBJ1-5
d_gene: -
v_gene: TRBV7-9
CDR3nt: TGTGCCAGCAGCTTAGGACAGGCGAACAATCAGCCCCAGCATTTT
CDR3aa: CASSLGQANNQPQHF

abundance: -
j_gene: TRBJ2-2
d_gene: -
v_gene: TRBV5-1
CDR3nt: TGCGCCAGCAGCCGGGCCGGGACAAGCAACACCGGGGAGCTGTTTTTT
CDR3aa: CASSRAGTSNTGELFF

abundance: -
j_gene: TRBJ2-3
d_gene: -
v_gene: TRBV7-8
CDR3nt: TGTGCCGTCCAATCGGACTCTGCAGATACGCAGTATTTT
CDR3aa: CAVQSDSADTQYF

abundance: -
j_gene: TRBJ2-1
d_gene: -
v_gene: TRBV25-1
CDR3nt: TGTGCCAGCAGCAAACCGGGCCCACCAGAAGGTGAGCAGTTCTTC
CDR3aa: CASSKPGPPEGEQFF

abundance: -
j_gene: TRBJ2-7
d_gene: -
v_gene: TRBV19
CDR3nt: TGTGCCAGTAGTATGGGCCAGGGGGCGGGGGCCGAGCAGTACTTC
CDR3aa: CASSMGQGAGAEQYF

abundance: -
j_gene: TRBJ2-1
d_gene: -
v_gene: TRBV5-1
CDR3nt: TGCGCCAGCAGCCAACAGGGATTGGGCGATGAGCAGTTCTTC
CDR3aa: CASSQQGLGDEQFF

abundance: -
j_gene: TRBJ1-1
d_gene: -
v_gene: TRBV18
CDR3nt: TGTGCCAGCTCACCTTATAACACTGAAGCTTTCTTT
CDR3aa: CASSPYNTEAFF

abundance: -
j_gene: TRBJ2-5
d_gene: TRBD2
v_gene: TRBV5-8
CDR3nt: TGTGCCAGCAGTAGCGGGGGCCAGTACTTC
CDR3aa: CASSSGGQYF

abundance: -
j_gene: TRBJ1-5
d_gene: -
v_gene: TRBV10-3
CDR3nt: TGTGCCATCAGTGACGGTCAGGGAGGGAATCAGCCCCAGCATTTT
CDR3aa: CAISDGQGGNQPQHF

abundance: -
j_gene: TRBJ2-1
d_gene: TRBD2
v_gene: TRBV25-1
CDR3nt: TGTGCCAGCAGACCTAGCGGTAGCAATGAGCAGTTCTTC
CDR3aa: CASRPSGSNEQFF

abundance: -
j_gene: TRBJ1-1
d_gene: -
v_gene: TRBV5-6
CDR3nt: TGTGCCAGCAGCGGCCTGGATGAGAAGACTGAAGCTTTCTTT
CDR3aa: CASSGLDEKTEAFF

abundance: once
j_gene: TRBJ2-1
d_gene: -
v_gene: TRBV15
CDR3nt: TGTGCCACCAGCAGGGCAGGAGTGAGTGAGCAGTTCTTC
CDR3aa: CATSRAGVSEQFF

abundance: -
j_gene: TRBJ1-2
d_gene: -
v_gene: TRBV6-5
CDR3nt: TGTGCCAGCAGTTCCACAGGGTTTGGCTACACCTTC
CDR3aa: CASSSTGFGYTF

abundance: -
j_gene: TRBJ2-6
d_gene: -
v_gene: TRBV23-1
CDR3nt: TGCGCCAGCAGTCGAACAGCCCGGGCGGGGCGCATATCTGGGGCCAACGTCCTGACTTTC
CDR3aa: CASSRTARAGRISGANVLTF

abundance: -
j_gene: TRBJ2-7
d_gene: TRBD1
v_gene: TRBV28
CDR3nt: TGTGCCAGCAGTCATACGGGACAGGGGGCATTTAACGAGCAGTACTTC
CDR3aa: CASSHTGQGAFNEQYF

abundance: -
j_gene: TRBJ2-5
d_gene: TRBD2
v_gene: TRBV6-6
CDR3nt: TGTGCCAGCAGTTACGAGCTAGCGGGAGGGAAGGAGACCCAGTACTTC
CDR3aa: CASSYELAGGKETQYF

abundance: -
j_gene: TRBJ2-1
d_gene: -
v_gene: TRBV7-3
CDR3nt: TGTGCCAGCAGCTTAAGGGGGAATGAGCAGTTCTTC
CDR3aa: CASSLRGNEQFF